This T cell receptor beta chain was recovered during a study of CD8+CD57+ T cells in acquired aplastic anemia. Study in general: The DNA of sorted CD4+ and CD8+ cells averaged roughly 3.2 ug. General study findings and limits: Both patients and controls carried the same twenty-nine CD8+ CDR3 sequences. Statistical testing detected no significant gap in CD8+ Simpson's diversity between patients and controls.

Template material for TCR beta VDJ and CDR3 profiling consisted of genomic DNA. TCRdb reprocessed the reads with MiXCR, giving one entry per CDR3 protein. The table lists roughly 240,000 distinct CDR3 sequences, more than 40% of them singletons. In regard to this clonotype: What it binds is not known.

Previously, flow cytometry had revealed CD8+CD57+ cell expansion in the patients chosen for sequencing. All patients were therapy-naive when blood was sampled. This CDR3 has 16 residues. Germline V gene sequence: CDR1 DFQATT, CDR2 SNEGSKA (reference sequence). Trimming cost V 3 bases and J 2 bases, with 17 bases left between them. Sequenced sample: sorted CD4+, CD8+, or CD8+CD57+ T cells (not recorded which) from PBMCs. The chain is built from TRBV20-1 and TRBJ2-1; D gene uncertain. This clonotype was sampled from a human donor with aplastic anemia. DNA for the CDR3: TGCAGTGCTAGGCCCCTCGAAAGCGATACCTACAATGAGCAGTTCTTC. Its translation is CSARPLESDTYNEQFF.